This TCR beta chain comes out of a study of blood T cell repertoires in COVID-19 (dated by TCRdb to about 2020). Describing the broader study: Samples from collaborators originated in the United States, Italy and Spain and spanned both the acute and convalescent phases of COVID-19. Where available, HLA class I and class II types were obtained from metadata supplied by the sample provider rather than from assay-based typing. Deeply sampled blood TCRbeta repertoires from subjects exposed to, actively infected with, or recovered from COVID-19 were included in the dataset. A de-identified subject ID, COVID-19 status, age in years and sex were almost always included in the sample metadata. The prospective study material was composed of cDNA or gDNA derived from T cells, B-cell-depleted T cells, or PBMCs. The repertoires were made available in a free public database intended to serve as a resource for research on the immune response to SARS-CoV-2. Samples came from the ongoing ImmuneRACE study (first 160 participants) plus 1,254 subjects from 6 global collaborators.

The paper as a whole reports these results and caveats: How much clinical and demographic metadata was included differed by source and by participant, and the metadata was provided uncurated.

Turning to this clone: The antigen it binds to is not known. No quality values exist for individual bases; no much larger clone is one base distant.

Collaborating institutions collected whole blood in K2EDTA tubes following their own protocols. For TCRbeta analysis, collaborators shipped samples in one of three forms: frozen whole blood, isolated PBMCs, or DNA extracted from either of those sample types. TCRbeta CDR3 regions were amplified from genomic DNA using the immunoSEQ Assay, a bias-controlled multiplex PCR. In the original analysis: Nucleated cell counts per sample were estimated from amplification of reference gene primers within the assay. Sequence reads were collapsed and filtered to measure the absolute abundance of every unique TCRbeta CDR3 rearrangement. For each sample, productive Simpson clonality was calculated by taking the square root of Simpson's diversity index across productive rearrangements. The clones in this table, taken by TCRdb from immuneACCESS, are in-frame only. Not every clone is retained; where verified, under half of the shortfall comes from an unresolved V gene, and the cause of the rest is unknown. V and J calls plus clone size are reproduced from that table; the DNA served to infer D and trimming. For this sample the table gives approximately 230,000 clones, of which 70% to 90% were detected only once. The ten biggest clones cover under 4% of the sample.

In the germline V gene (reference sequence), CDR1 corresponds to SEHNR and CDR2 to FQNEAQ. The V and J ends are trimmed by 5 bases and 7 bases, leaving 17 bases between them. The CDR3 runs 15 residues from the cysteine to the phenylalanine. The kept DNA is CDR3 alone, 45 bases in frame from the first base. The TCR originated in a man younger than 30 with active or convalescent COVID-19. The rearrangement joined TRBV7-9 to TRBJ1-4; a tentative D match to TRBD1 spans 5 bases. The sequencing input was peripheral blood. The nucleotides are TGTGCCAGCAGCCCCCCCGGGGGAGGCGGTGAAAAACTGTTTTTT. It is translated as CASSPPGGGGEKLFF.